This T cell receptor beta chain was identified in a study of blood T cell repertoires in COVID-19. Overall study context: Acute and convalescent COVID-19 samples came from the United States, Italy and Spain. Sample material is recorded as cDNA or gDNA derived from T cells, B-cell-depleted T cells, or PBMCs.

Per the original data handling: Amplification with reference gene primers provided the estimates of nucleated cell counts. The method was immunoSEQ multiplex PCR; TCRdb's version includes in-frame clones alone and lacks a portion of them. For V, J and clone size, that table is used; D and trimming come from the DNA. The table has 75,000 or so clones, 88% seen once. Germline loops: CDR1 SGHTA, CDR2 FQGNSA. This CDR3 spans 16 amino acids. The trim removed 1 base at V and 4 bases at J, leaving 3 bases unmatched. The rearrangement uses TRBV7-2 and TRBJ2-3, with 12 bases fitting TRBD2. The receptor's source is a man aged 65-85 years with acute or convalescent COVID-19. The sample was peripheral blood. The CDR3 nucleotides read TGTGCCAGCAGCTTAGGGCTAGCGGGAGGGTCAGATACGCAGTATTTT. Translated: CASSLGLAGGSDTQYF.